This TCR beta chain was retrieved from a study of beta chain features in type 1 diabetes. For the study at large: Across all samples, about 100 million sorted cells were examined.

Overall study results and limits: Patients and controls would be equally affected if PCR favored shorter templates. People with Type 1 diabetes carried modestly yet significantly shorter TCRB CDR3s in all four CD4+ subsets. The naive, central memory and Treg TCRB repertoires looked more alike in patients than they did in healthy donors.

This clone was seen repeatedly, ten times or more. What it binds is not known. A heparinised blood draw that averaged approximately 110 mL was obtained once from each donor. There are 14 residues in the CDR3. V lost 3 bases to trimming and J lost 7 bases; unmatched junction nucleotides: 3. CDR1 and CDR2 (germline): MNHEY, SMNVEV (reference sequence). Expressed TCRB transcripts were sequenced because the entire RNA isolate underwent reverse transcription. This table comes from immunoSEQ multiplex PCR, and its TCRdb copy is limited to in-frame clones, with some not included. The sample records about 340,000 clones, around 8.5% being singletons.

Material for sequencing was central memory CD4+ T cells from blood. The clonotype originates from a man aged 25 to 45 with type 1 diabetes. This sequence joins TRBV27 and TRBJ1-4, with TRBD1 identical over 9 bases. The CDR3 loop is CASSFGTGIEKLFF. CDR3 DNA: TGTGCCAGCAGTTTTGGGACAGGGATTGAAAAACTGTTTTTT.